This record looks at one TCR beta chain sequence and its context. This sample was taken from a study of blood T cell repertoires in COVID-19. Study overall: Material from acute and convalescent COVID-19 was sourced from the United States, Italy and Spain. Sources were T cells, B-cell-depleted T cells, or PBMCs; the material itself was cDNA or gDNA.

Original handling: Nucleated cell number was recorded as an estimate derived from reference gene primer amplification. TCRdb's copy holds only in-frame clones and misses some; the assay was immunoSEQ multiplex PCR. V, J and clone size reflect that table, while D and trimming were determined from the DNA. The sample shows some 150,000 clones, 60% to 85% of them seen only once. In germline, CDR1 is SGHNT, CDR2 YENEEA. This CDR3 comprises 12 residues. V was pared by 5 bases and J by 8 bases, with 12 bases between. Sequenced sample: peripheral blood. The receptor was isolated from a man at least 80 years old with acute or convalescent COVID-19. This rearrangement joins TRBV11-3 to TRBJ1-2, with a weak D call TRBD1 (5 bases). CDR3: CASSPGTHGYTF. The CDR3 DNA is TGTGCCAGCAGCCCCGGGACTCACGGCTACACCTTC.